One TCR beta chain is described in this entry. Its target is not known. This sample was included in a study of blood T cells in healthy people across ages. Germline V gene lookup returns CDR1 MNHNS and CDR2 SASEGT. V was shortened by 6 bases and J by 5 bases, with 16 bases between the two germline ends. This CDR3 is 14 amino acids long. The study drew donors from healthy Caucasian individuals in Russia aged about 6 to 90. Notes on the study in general: Age showed a roughly linear inverse relationship with TCR beta diversity per million T cells.

The second PCR ran about 6 to 12 cycles with a sample-barcoded 5' primer and J-beta primers. Via MiXCR, TCRdb re-called the 5' RACE reads, giving one row per CDR3 protein. The sample yields some 1,500,000 distinct CDR3 sequences, roughly 43% seen once. The sample taken for sequencing was blood. The source is a young woman in good health. The J gene is TRBJ1-1, the V gene TRBV6-1; D remains ambiguous. The CDR3 DNA reads TGTGCCAGCAGCAATAACCACGGTGGGACTGAAGCTTTCTTT. Residues: CASSNNHGGTEAFF.